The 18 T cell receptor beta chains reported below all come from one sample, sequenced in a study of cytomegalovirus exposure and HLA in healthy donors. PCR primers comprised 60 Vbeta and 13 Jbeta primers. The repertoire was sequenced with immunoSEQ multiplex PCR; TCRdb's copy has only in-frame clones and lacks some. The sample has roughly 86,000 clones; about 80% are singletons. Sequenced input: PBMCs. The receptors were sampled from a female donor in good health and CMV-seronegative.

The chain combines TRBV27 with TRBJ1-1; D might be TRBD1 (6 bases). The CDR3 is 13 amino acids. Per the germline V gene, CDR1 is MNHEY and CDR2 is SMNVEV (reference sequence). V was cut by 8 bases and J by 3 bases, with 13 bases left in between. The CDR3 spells CASYREMDTEAFF. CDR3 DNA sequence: TGTGCCAGCTACAGGGAGATGGACACTGAAGCTTTCTTT.

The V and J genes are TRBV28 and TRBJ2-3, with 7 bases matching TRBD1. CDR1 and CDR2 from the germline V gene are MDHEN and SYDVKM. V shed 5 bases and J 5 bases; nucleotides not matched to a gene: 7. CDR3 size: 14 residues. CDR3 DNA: TGTGCCAGCAGTATCACAGGGGTAGGAGATACGCAGTATTTT. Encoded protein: CASSITGVGDTQYF. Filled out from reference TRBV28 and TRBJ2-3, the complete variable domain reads DVKVTQSSRYLVKRTGEKVFLECVQDMDHENMFWYRQDPGLGLRLIYFSYDVKMKEKGDIPEGYSVSREKKERFSLILESASTNQTSMYLCASSITGVGDTQYFGPGTRLTVL.

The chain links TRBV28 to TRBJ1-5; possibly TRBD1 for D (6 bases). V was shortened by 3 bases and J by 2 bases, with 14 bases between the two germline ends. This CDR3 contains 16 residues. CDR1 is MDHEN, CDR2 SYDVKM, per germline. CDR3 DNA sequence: TGTGCCAGCAGTTTTGGGTTAGGGGGAGGCAATCAGCCCCAGCATTTT. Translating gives CASSFGLGGGNQPQHF. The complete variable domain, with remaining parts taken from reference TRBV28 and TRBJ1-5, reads DVKVTQSSRYLVKRTGEKVFLECVQDMDHENMFWYRQDPGLGLRLIYFSYDVKMKEKGDIPEGYSVSREKKERFSLILESASTNQTSMYLCASSFGLGGGNQPQHFGDGTRLSIL.

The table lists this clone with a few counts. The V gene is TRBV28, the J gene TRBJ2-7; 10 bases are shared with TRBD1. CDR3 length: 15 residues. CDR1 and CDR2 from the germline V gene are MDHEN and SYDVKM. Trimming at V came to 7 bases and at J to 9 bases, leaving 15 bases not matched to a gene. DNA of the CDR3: TGTGCCAGCACTATGGGGAGGGGACAGGGGACGGGGCAGTACTTC. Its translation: CASTMGRGQGTGQYF.

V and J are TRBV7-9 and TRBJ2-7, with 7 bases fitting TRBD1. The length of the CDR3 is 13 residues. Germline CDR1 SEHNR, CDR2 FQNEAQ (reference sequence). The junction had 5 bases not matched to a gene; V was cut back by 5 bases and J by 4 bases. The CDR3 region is CASSKQGLYEQYF. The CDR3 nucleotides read TGTGCCAGCAGCAAACAGGGGTTGTACGAGCAGTACTTC.

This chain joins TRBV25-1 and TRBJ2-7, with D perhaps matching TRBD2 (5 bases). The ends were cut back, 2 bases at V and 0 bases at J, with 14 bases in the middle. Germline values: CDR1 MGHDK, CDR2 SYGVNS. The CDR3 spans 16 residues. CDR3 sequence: CASSEVTSGSSYEQYF. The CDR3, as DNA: TGTGCCAGCAGTGAAGTTACGAGCGGCAGCTCCTACGAGCAGTACTTC.

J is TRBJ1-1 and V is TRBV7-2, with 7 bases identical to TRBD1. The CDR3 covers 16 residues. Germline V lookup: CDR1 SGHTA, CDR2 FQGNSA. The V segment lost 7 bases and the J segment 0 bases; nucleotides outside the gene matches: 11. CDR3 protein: CASKKSGTDMNTEAFF. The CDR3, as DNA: TGTGCCAGCAAAAAATCCGGGACAGATATGAACACTGAAGCTTTCTTT.

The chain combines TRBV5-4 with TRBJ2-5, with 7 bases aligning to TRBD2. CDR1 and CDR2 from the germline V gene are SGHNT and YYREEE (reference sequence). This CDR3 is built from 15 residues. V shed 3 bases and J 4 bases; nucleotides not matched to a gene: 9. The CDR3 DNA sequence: TGTGCCAGCAGCTCCAAGCGGGGAGGTGCAGAGACCCAGTACTTC. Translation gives CASSSKRGGAETQYF.

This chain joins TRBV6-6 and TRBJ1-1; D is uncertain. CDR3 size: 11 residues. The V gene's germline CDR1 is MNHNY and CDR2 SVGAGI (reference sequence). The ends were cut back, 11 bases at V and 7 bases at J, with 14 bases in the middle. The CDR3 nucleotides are TGTGCCGGACTCGGCCAGAGTGAAGCTTTCTTT. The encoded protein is CAGLGQSEAFF.

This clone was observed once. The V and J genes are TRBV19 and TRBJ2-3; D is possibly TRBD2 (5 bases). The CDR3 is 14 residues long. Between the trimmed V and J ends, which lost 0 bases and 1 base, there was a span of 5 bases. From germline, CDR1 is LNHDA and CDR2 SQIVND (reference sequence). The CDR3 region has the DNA TGTGCCAGTAGTATAGATAGCGGCACAGATACGCAGTATTTT. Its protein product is CASSIDSGTDTQYF.

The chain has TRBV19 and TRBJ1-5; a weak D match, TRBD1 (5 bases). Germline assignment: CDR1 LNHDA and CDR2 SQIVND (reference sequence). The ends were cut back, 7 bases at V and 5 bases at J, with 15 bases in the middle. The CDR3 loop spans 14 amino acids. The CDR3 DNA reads TGTGCCAGTAATCAGGGATGGAGGGATCAGCCCCAGCATTTT. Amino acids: CASNQGWRDQPQHF.

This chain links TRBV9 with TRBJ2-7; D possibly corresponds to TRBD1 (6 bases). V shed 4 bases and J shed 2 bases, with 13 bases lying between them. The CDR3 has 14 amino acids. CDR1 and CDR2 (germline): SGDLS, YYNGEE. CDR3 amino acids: CASSPRTETYEQYF. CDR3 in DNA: TGTGCCAGCAGCCCCCGGACAGAGACCTACGAGCAGTACTTC. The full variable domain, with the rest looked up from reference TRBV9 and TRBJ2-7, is DSGVTQTPKHLITATGQRVTLRCSPRSGDLSVYWYQQSLDQGLQFLIQYYNGEERAKGNILERFSAQQFPDLHSELNLSSLELGDSALYFCASSPRTETYEQYFGPGTRLTVT.

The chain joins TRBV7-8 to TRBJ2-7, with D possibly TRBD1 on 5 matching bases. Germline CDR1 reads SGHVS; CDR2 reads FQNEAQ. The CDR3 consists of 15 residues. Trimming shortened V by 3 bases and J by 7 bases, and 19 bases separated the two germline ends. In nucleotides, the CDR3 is TGTGCCAGCAGCTTTCAGTCAGGGTCGGCGTGGGAGCAGTACTTC. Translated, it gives CASSFQSGSAWEQYF.

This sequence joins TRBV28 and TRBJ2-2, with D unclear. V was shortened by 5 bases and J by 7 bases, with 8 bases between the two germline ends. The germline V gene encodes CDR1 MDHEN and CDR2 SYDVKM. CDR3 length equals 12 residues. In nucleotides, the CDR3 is TGTGCCAGCAGTCTCCTTCTCGGGGAGCTGTTTTTT. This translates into CASSLLLGELFF.

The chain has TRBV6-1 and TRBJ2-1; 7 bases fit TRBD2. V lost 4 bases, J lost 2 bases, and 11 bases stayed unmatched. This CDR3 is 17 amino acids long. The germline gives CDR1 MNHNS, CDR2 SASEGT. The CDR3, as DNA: TGTGCCAGCAGTGCGGCTATCCCCGGGAGGCCCTACAATGAGCAGTTCTTC. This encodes CASSAAIPGRPYNEQFF.

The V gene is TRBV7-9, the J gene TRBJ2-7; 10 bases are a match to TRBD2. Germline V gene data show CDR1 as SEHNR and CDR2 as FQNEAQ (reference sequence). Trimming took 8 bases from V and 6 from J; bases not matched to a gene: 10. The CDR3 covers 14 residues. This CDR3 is CASVSSGGPREQYF. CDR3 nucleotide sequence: TGTGCCAGCGTGAGTAGCGGGGGGCCCCGCGAGCAGTACTTC.

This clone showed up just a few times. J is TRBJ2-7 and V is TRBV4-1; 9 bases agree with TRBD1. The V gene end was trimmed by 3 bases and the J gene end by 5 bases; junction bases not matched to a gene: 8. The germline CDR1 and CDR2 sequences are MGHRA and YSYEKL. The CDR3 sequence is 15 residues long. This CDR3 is CASSQAGTGRDEQYF. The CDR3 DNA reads TGCGCCAGCAGCCAGGCCGGGACAGGGAGGGACGAGCAGTACTTC.

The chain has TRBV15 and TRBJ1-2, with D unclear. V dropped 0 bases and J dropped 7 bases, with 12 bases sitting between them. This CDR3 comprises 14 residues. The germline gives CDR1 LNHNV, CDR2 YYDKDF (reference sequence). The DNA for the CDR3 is TGTGCCACCAGCAGAGATCAGAACCCTTCTGGCTACACCTTC. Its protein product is CATSRDQNPSGYTF.